The rows below give T cell receptor beta chains drawn from one sample of a study of T cells in Graves' hyperthyroidism and ophthalmopathy. TCRdb passed the multiplex PCR reads through MiXCR, listing each CDR3 protein once. The sample carries over 350,000 distinct CDR3 sequences, roughly 13% recorded once. Sequencing used blood. These receptors were taken from a man in his fifties or sixties with Graves' ophthalmopathy. CDR3s include the opening cysteine and the closing phenylalanine or tryptophan. The D gene is left open where the match is weak. Clone sizes are given selectively: once, few, many, or a class where the clone is expanded.

clone_size j_call d_call v_call cdr3_nt cdr3_aa
. TRBJ1-5 . TRBV28 TGTGCCAGCAGTTTCGTCCAGGGACAGCCCCAGCATTTT CASSFVQGQPQHF
. TRBJ1-5 . TRBV6-2/TRBV6-3 TGTGCCAGCAGTTCAGGGCTTCAGCCCCAGCATTTT CASSSGLQPQHF
. TRBJ1-1 . TRBV7-2 TGTGCCAGCAGCTTAGAACGAGGGTATCGAGCTTTCTTT CASSLERGYRAFF
. TRBJ2-2 TRBD2 TRBV11-2 TGTGCCAGCAGCTCCATTATCAGCGGGAGAGTCGGGGAGCTGTTTTTT CASSSIISGRVGELFF
. TRBJ2-2 . TRBV7-9 TGTGCCAGCAGCTTATTAGGGCAGAACACCGGGGAGCTGTTTTTT CASSLLGQNTGELFF
many TRBJ2-1 . TRBV2 TGTGCCAGTTCGATTAGCGGTACATACAATGAGCAGTTCTTC CASSISGTYNEQFF
many TRBJ2-7 . TRBV6-1 TGTGCCAGCAGTTCTGACACCACCTACGAGCAGTACTTC CASSSDTTYEQYF
. TRBJ1-1 . TRBV7-8 TGTGTCAGCAGCTTAGTATTTAGAGGTTCAGGAAAGAACACTGAAGCTTTCTTT CVSSLVFRGSGKNTEAFF
few TRBJ2-5 . TRBV5-1 TGCGCCAGCAGCTTGGCCACAGGGACCCAAGAGACCCAGTACTTC CASSLATGTQETQYF
many TRBJ2-1 TRBD2 TRBV2 TGTGCCAGCAGCCCACGACTAGCGGGAAACAATGAGCAGTTCTTC CASSPRLAGNNEQFF
. TRBJ2-1 . TRBV19 TGTGCCAGTAGTTATCGGAACGGGGAGGAGCAGTTCTTC CASSYRNGEEQFF
few TRBJ2-1 . TRBV3-1 TGTGCCAGCAGTCCCAGCCCGTCCGGGGAGCAGTTCTTC CASSPSPSGEQFF
many TRBJ2-5 . TRBV27 TGTGCCACCACCCGCACGGACGCAGCGGAGCCCCAAGAGACCCAGTACTTC CATTRTDAAEPQETQYF
many TRBJ1-2 TRBD1 TRBV2 TGTGCCAGCAGATCGACAGGGTCTTCCTATGGCTACACCTTC CASRSTGSSYGYTF
many TRBJ1-2 . TRBV7-2 TGTGCCAGCAGCCTCAACGCGGGGAATGGCTACACCTTC CASSLNAGNGYTF